The 14 T cell receptor beta chains below were found in one sample sequenced in a study of blood T cells in healthy people across ages. The use of a sample-barcoded 5' primer and a J-beta primer mix characterized a second PCR of about 7 to 12 cycles. TCRdb passed the 5' RACE reads through MiXCR, listing each CDR3 protein once. The sample carries 950,000 to 1,200,000 distinct CDR3 sequences, around two fifths recorded once. The sequenced sample was blood. Every receptor here comes from a man younger than 30 in good health.

This clonotype appeared a few times. This chain joins TRBV7-9 and TRBJ1-5; maybe TRBD1 (5 bases). There are 16 residues in the CDR3. Germline V gives CDR1 SEHNR, CDR2 FQNEAQ (reference sequence). V lost 6 bases, J lost 1 base, and 16 bases lay in between. The chain's CDR3 is CASSRSTGLSNQPQHF. The CDR3 nucleotides are TGTGCCAGCAGTCGTAGCACAGGCCTCAGCAATCAGCCCCAGCATTTT.

The chain uses TRBV3-1 and TRBJ1-1, with D unresolved. V was cut by 0 bases and J by 5 bases, with 10 bases left in between. The CDR3 extends over 14 amino acids. Germline CDR1 is LGHDT and CDR2 is YNNKEL (reference sequence). The CDR3 loop reads CASSQDLMGTEAFF. As DNA, the CDR3 is TGTGCCAGCAGCCAAGATCTAATGGGAACTGAAGCTTTCTTT.

The chain joins TRBV10-3 to TRBJ2-5; D might be TRBD2 (6 bases). Germline CDR1 ENHRY, CDR2 SYGVKD. V was shortened by 0 bases and J by 5 bases, with 13 bases between the two germline ends. The CDR3 has 15 amino acids. CDR3 sequence reads: CAISESAEGGETQYF. DNA of the CDR3: TGTGCCATCAGTGAGTCAGCGGAGGGTGGGGAGACCCAGTACTTC.

This clonotype has just a few counts. The rearrangement joins TRBV7-2 to TRBJ2-3, with 13 positions matching TRBD2. The CDR3 extends over 20 amino acids. V gave up 5 bases and J gave up 0 bases; unmatched junction bases: 14. Germline-derived CDR1 and CDR2 are SGHTA and FQGNSA. The CDR3 reads CASSHRGLAGKMTSTDTQYF. CDR3 in DNA: TGTGCCAGCAGCCACCGGGGACTAGCGGGGAAAATGACTAGCACAGATACGCAGTATTTT.

The chain recombines TRBV7-2 with TRBJ2-3; 14 positions match TRBD2. In germline, CDR1 is SGHTA, CDR2 FQGNSA. The CDR3 has 16 residues. Germline trimming cut 2 bases from V and 6 bases from J; bases unmatched to any gene: 4. The CDR3 DNA reads TGTGCCAGCAGCTTAACCGGACTAGCGGGGGGTGATACGCAGTATTTT. Translating it yields CASSLTGLAGGDTQYF.

This clonotype was recorded at least ten times. The chain is built from TRBV4-3 and TRBJ1-4; D is undetermined. Germline lookup yields CDR1 LGHNA and CDR2 YSLEER. With 0 bases removed from V and 4 bases from J, the gap between germline ends came to 9 bases. This CDR3 comprises 15 residues. This chain's CDR3 is CASSQDVGSNEKLFF. The CDR3 DNA follows: TGCGCCAGCAGCCAAGATGTTGGCAGTAATGAAAAACTGTTTTTT.

This clonotype has only a few counts. The chain has TRBV4-3 and TRBJ2-2; tentatively, D is TRBD1 (5 bases). Trimming cost V 0 bases and J 1 base, with 6 bases left between them. Germline assignment: CDR1 LGHNA and CDR2 YSLEER. This CDR3 has 15 residues. CDR3 DNA: TGCGCCAGCAGCCAAGAGGGGCGGAACACCGGGGAGCTGTTTTTT. This codes for CASSQEGRNTGELFF.

This clonotype was found a few times. The chain uses TRBV6-6 and TRBJ1-2; tentative D call: TRBD1 (6 bases). The CDR3 sequence is 11 residues long. V lost 8 bases and J 8 bases, leaving 12 bases between the germline ends. Germline values: CDR1 MNHNY, CDR2 SVGAGI (reference sequence). CDR3 in DNA: TGTGCCAGCGAATCCGACAGGGGCTACACCTTC. This sequence encodes CASESDRGYTF.

A few counts support this clonotype. This chain links TRBV4-3 with TRBJ1-6, with a weak D call TRBD1 (5 bases). The V gene's germline CDR1 is LGHNA and CDR2 YSLEER. CDR3 length: 15 residues. The V gene lost 0 bases and the J gene lost 10 bases, with 13 bases spanning the gap. CDR3: CASSQDSRGYSPLHF. CDR3 DNA sequence: TGCGCCAGCAGCCAAGATTCAAGGGGTTACTCACCCCTCCACTTT.

This chain connects TRBV6-5 to TRBJ2-7; maybe TRBD1 (7 bases). This CDR3 has 21 amino acids. Germline V CDR1 and CDR2: MNHEY, SVGAGI. V lost 0 bases to trimming and J lost 7 bases, with 34 bases between them. The CDR3 DNA reads TGTGCCAGCAGTTACTCGATATTGGAGGGGGCGCCTCCGGCCTCCTACAATGAGCAGTACTTC. It encodes CASSYSILEGAPPASYNEQYF.

A word on this clonotype: A much larger clone sits a single nucleotide away, making a read error possible. The V and J genes are TRBV5-1 and TRBJ2-1, with unresolved D. The CDR3 contains 14 residues. V was trimmed by 3 bases and J by 13 bases, leaving 20 bases between them. Germline assignment: CDR1 SGHRS and CDR2 YFSETQ. This CDR3 is CASSSNRVLSIQFF. CDR3 sequence (DNA): TGCGCCAGCAGCTCCAACCGGGTCCTTTCGATTCAGTTCTTC.

The chain carries TRBV7-9 and TRBJ1-1, with D hard to call. V lost 3 bases to trimming and J lost 3 bases, with 17 bases between them. CDR1 is SEHNR and CDR2 is FQNEAQ in the germline V gene (reference sequence). CDR3 size: 16 residues. The CDR3 loop reads CASSFVYGRVDTEAFF. The CDR3, as DNA: TGTGCCAGCAGCTTTGTATACGGTAGGGTGGACACTGAAGCTTTCTTT. The whole variable domain, filled in from reference TRBV7-9 and TRBJ1-1, reads DTGVSQNPRHKITKRGQNVTFRCDPISEHNRLYWYRQTLGQGPEFLTYFQNEAQLEKSRLLSDRFSAERPKGSFSTLEIQRTEQGDSAMYLCASSFVYGRVDTEAFFGQGTRLTVV.

J is TRBJ2-1 and V is TRBV3-1, with 7 nucleotides matching TRBD1. Germline V CDR1 and CDR2: LGHDT, YNNKEL (reference sequence). After removal of 6 bases from V and 13 bases from J, the junction contained 6 bases not matched to a gene. This CDR3 has 11 amino acids. CDR3 residues: CASSLDRVQFF. In DNA, the CDR3 is TGTGCCAGCAGTCTTGACAGGGTCCAGTTCTTC.

This clonotype has a count of ten or more. The chain couples TRBV25-1 to TRBJ1-2; D is ambiguous. The CDR3 is 12 amino acids. The germline V gene encodes CDR1 MGHDK and CDR2 SYGVNS. V was clipped by 4 bases and J by 2 bases, with 5 bases between them. The CDR3 here is CASSAQNYGYTF. In DNA form, the CDR3 reads TGTGCCAGCAGTGCACAGAACTATGGCTACACCTTC.